This TCR beta chain stems from a study of naive and memory T cell subsets. Study-wide points: In naive cells, over 90% of TCR sequences were seen only once. Possibly reflecting memory cells re-expressing CD45RA, a few larger clonotypes occurred in naive repertoires, especially CD8.

With respect to this clonotype: Its antigen is unknown.

Both TRBC1 and TRBC2 were covered by a beta constant-region primer of two equimolar oligonucleotides. Nested alpha and beta constant-region primers with the SP2 primer drove four PCR rounds on ligated cDNA. From the UMI-ligation and nested PCR reads, TCRdb called clonotypes with MiXCR, one entry per CDR3 protein. The repertoire holds 150,000 or so distinct CDR3 sequences, with roughly 20% as singletons. The sequence derives from a human donor in good health. The source material was naive CD4+ T cells from blood.

CDR3 sequence: CSARESGRDNEQFF. CDR3 sequence (DNA): TGCAGTGCTAGAGAGAGCGGGAGGGACAATGAGCAGTTCTTC. The V gene is TRBV20-1, the J gene TRBJ2-1, with 10 positions matching TRBD2. This CDR3 has 14 residues. V gave up 0 bases and J gave up 5 bases; unmatched junction bases: 1. Germline assignment: CDR1 DFQATT and CDR2 SNEGSKA (reference sequence).